This TCR beta chain stems from a study of blood T cell repertoires in COVID-19. Per the original data handling: From reference gene primer amplification, estimates of nucleated cell counts were derived. Data came from immunoSEQ multiplex PCR; TCRdb stores just in-frame clones and leaves some out. The V and J calls and clone size are taken from that table; D and trimming were inferred from the DNA. This sample yields roughly 200,000 clones, of which 86% are seen a single time; roughly 4% belongs to the top ten. The germline V gene has CDR1 SGHTA and CDR2 FQGTGA. V dropped 1 base and J dropped 8 bases, with 17 bases sitting between them. This CDR3 has 16 residues.

This receptor was identified in a woman in her twenties or thirties who had been exposed to COVID-19. The chain is built from TRBV7-3 and TRBJ2-2; TRBD1 might be the D (5 bases). Input material: PBMCs or T cells enriched from blood (not recorded which). CDR3 region: CASSLIRTSSSGELFF. The CDR3 DNA sequence: TGTGCCAGCAGCTTAATTCGGACATCTTCATCTGGGGAGCTGTTTTTT.